One and the same sample provided the 31 T cell receptor beta chains below, sequenced in a study of brain T cells in children with intractable seizures. Assay used: immunoSEQ multiplex PCR; TCRdb lists only in-frame clones, some missing. The data contain around 70,000 clones, about 93% of them singletons. The sequencing used peripheral blood, collected at surgery. The receptors here all came from a boy under three years old with tuberous sclerosis and intractable seizures.

The chain employs TRBV3-1 (or the pseudogene TRBV3-2) and TRBJ2-5; 9 bases are a match to TRBD2. Germline assignment: CDR1 LGHDT and CDR2 YNNKEL (reference sequence). This CDR3 is 16 amino acids long. Losses at the gene ends were 2 bases for V and 3 bases for J; bases not matched to a gene: 7. The CDR3 reads CASSQLAGKNKETQYF. The CDR3 DNA reads as TGTGCCAGCAGCCAACTAGCGGGAAAGAACAAAGAGACCCAGTACTTC.

The rearrangement links TRBV11-2 to TRBJ1-2; TRBD1 matches at 10 bases. The CDR3 has 17 amino acids. Losses at the gene ends were 5 bases for V and 1 base for J; bases not matched to a gene: 10. Germline V gives CDR1 SGHAT, CDR2 FQNNGV. CDR3 nucleotides: TGTGCCAGCAGCGGCCGGGACAGGGGACAGATTAACTATGGCTACACCTTC. Translated, it gives CASSGRDRGQINYGYTF.

The rearrangement uses TRBV4-1 and TRBJ2-7, with D perhaps given as TRBD1 or TRBD2 (5 bases each). Germline-derived CDR1 and CDR2 are MGHRA and YSYEKL. There are 14 residues in the CDR3. Trimming pared 4 bases from V and 4 bases from J, leaving 14 bases between. CDR3 residues: CASSLTGPIYEQYF. The CDR3 DNA reads as TGCGCCAGCAGCCTAACGGGACCAATTTACGAGCAGTACTTC.

This clone occurred a few times. The chain's CDR3 is CASSLLGENTGELFF. Written as DNA, the CDR3 is TGTGCCAGCAGCTTACTTGGAGAGAACACCGGGGAGCTGTTTTTT. This chain joins TRBV5-6 and TRBJ2-2; D remains unclear. V shed 2 bases and J shed 1 base, with 9 bases lying between them. This CDR3 spans 15 amino acids. Germline CDR1 reads SGHDT; CDR2 reads YYEEEE.

The chain couples TRBV13 to TRBJ1-2, with D possibly being TRBD1 (5 bases). V was shortened by 5 bases and J by 5 bases, with 18 bases between the two germline ends. CDR1 and CDR2 from the germline V gene are PRHDT and FYEKMQ (reference sequence). The CDR3 extends over 15 amino acids. The CDR3 loop is CASSGRIDSDYGYTF. In nucleotides, the CDR3 is TGTGCCAGCAGCGGCCGAATAGACAGCGATTATGGCTACACCTTC.

The J gene is TRBJ2-7, the V gene TRBV10-3; 7 bases line up with TRBD1. The ends lost 5 bases at V and 2 bases at J; junction bases unmatched: 9. Germline V gene data show CDR1 as ENHRY and CDR2 as SYGVKD. The CDR3 is made up of 15 amino acids. DNA for the CDR3: TGTGCCATCAGTCCCCGGGACAGTGGGCCCTACGAGCAGTACTTC. This gives the protein CAISPRDSGPYEQYF.

This clone was picked up a small number of times. This chain connects TRBV30 to TRBJ1-2, with TRBD1 identical over 10 bases. This CDR3 is 15 amino acids long. Germline-derived CDR1 and CDR2 are GTSNPN and SVGIG (reference sequence). The ends lost 2 bases at V and 5 bases at J; junction bases unmatched: 8. The CDR3 DNA reads TGTGCCTGGAGTTTCGCAGGGACAGGGGATTATGGCTACACCTTC. Encoded protein: CAWSFAGTGDYGYTF.

J is TRBJ1-5 and V is TRBV4-2, with D maybe TRBD1 (6 bases). The CDR3 loop spans 14 amino acids. From germline, CDR1 is LGHNA and CDR2 YNFKEQ. The V and J ends lost 6 bases and 5 bases respectively, with 14 bases between them. The CDR3 DNA reads as TGTGCCAGCAGTCCTCGGGACACCGATCAGCCCCAGCATTTT. Protein: CASSPRDTDQPQHF.

The table lists this clone with a few counts. This chain joins TRBV11-2 and TRBJ1-3; unclear D gene. The CDR3 consists of 13 residues. Germline assignment: CDR1 SGHAT and CDR2 FQNNGV. Trimming removed 1 base from V and 3 bases from J, with 4 bases in between. CDR3 residues: CASSLGVGNTIYF. The CDR3 nucleotides read TGTGCCAGCAGCTTAGGGGTTGGAAACACCATATATTTT.

This clone was observed a single time. CDR3 nucleotide sequence: TGTGCCACCAGTGATTTGGCGGTATCCGGGGAGCTGTTTTTT. The encoded protein is CATSDLAVSGELFF. V is TRBV24-1 and J is TRBJ2-2; D unclear. This CDR3 contains 14 residues. In germline, CDR1 is KGHDR, CDR2 SFDVKD. Trimming cost V 0 bases and J 6 bases, with 7 bases left between them.

The chain couples TRBV5-4 to TRBJ2-7, with 16 nucleotides matching TRBD2. Germline values: CDR1 SGHNT, CDR2 YYREEE (reference sequence). Losses at the gene ends were 6 bases for V and 1 base for J; bases not matched to a gene: 10. The CDR3 loop spans 18 amino acids. CDR3 nucleotides: TGTGCCAGCACATCCCTGGGACTAGCGGGAGGGAAGTCCTACGAGCAGTACTTC. Translation gives CASTSLGLAGGKSYEQYF.

V is TRBV29-1 and J is TRBJ2-1, with D possibly matching TRBD1 (5 bases). V gave up 4 bases and J gave up 0 bases, with 19 bases separating them. Germline-derived CDR1 and CDR2 are SQVTM and ANQGSEA. This CDR3 region has 17 residues. The CDR3 DNA sequence: TGCAGCGTTGGTTCTGACAGACTCGACCGCTCCTACAATGAGCAGTTCTTC. As protein: CSVGSDRLDRSYNEQFF.

The rearrangement uses TRBV19 and TRBJ2-5, with D unclear. The CDR3 has 16 amino acids. Between the trimmed V and J ends, which lost 1 base and 1 base, there was a span of 13 bases. The germline V gene encodes CDR1 LNHDA and CDR2 SQIVND (reference sequence). CDR3: CASSIGGIASQETQYF. CDR3 bases: TGTGCCAGTAGTATAGGTGGAATCGCCAGCCAAGAGACCCAGTACTTC.

The chain recombines TRBV3-1 (or the pseudogene TRBV3-2) with TRBJ1-1, with 10 bases aligning to TRBD1. With V trimmed by 7 bases and J by 3 bases, 5 bases remained unmatched. CDR1 LGHDT and CDR2 YNNKEL come from the germline V gene (reference sequence). The CDR3 extends over 14 amino acids. The CDR3 DNA reads TGTGCCAGCACCCCGGGACAGGGGTACACTGAAGCTTTCTTT. Translation gives CASTPGQGYTEAFF.

CDR3 coding DNA: TGTGCCTGGGCAACGGGACACCATAGCAATCAGCCCCAGCATTTT. This translates into CAWATGHHSNQPQHF. This chain links TRBV30 with TRBJ1-5; D perhaps matches TRBD1 (6 bases). This CDR3 comprises 15 residues. CDR1 and CDR2 from the germline V gene are GTSNPN and SVGIG (reference sequence). Trimming took 5 bases from V and 0 from J, leaving 14 bases between them.

V gene TRBV2 combines with J gene TRBJ2-3; TRBD2 aligns across 11 bases. CDR1 is SNHLY, CDR2 FYNNEI, per germline. The trim removed 4 bases at V and 2 bases at J, leaving 8 bases unmatched. The CDR3 length is 17 residues. The CDR3 DNA reads as TGTGCCAGCAGTGTTGCGGTAGCGGGAGGGATCACAGATACGCAGTATTTT. Its protein product is CASSVAVAGGITDTQYF.

CDR3 protein: CASSNYLAGGKETQYF. CDR3 bases: TGTGCCAGCAGCAATTATCTAGCGGGAGGTAAAGAGACCCAGTACTTC. This chain joins TRBV5-4 and TRBJ2-5, with TRBD2 identical over 11 bases. Germline loops: CDR1 SGHNT, CDR2 YYREEE (reference sequence). This CDR3 has 16 amino acids. The trim removed 4 bases at V and 3 bases at J, leaving 8 bases unmatched.

This chain joins TRBV6-5 and TRBJ2-6, with D perhaps TRBD1 or TRBD2 (5 bases each). V was cut by 0 bases and J by 2 bases, with 5 bases left in between. Germline CDR1 and CDR2: MNHEY and SVGAGI. The CDR3 is 15 amino acids. The DNA for the CDR3 is TGTGCCAGCAGTTACTCGGGGGCTGGGGCCAACGTCCTGACTTTC. Translated, it gives CASSYSGAGANVLTF.

The chain has TRBV20-1 and TRBJ2-1; D remains unclear. CDR1 DFQATT and CDR2 SNEGSKA come from the germline V gene (reference sequence). With 3 bases removed from V and 0 bases from J, the gap between germline ends came to 9 bases. The CDR3 has 14 residues. The CDR3 is CSASGRSSYNEQFF. In DNA form, the CDR3 reads TGCAGTGCTAGTGGCCGCAGCTCCTACAATGAGCAGTTCTTC.

J is TRBJ2-5 and V is TRBV5-6, with D possibly TRBD2 on 5 matching bases. CDR1 is SGHDT, CDR2 YYEEEE, per germline. V lost 1 base and J 3 bases, leaving 10 bases between the germline ends. This CDR3 contains 14 residues. The CDR3 DNA follows: TGTGCCAGCAGCTTGCGGAGCGGAAAAGAGACCCAGTACTTC. Amino acids: CASSLRSGKETQYF.

The chain is built from TRBV19 and TRBJ2-3, with a possible D match to TRBD1 (6 bases). The V and J ends lost 2 bases and 4 bases respectively, with 13 bases between them. The CDR3 consists of 15 residues. In germline, CDR1 is LNHDA, CDR2 SQIVND (reference sequence). CDR3 sequence (DNA): TGTGCCAGTAGTATAAGGGGGAGTGGCCCAGATACGCAGTATTTT. It yields the protein CASSIRGSGPDTQYF. The variable domain in full, with the rest retrieved from reference TRBV19 and TRBJ2-3, is DGGITQSPKYLFRKEGQNVTLSCEQNLNHDAMYWYRQDPGQGLRLIYYSQIVNDFQKGDIAEGYSVSREKKESFPLTVTSAQKNPTAFYLCASSIRGSGPDTQYFGPGTRLTVL.

V gene TRBV30 combines with J gene TRBJ2-1, with 11 bases fitting TRBD2. Losses at the gene ends were 8 bases for V and 8 bases for J; bases not matched to a gene: 14. This CDR3 comprises 15 residues. Germline loops: CDR1 GTSNPN, CDR2 SVGIG (reference sequence). The CDR3 sequence: CAGPPSGGSPDEQFF. The CDR3 nucleotides are TGTGCCGGACCCCCTAGCGGGGGGTCCCCCGATGAGCAGTTCTTC.

This clone was seen a single time. V usage is TRBV6-2 or TRBV6-3 and J usage is TRBJ1-3; D remains unclear. The germline V gene encodes CDR1 MNHEY and CDR2 SVGEGT. CDR3 length equals 15 residues. V shed 1 base and J shed 1 base, with 8 bases lying between them. The CDR3 reads CASSYWAESGNTIYF. The CDR3, as DNA: TGTGCCAGCAGTTACTGGGCAGAATCTGGAAACACCATATATTTT.

This clone occurred a few times. The J gene is TRBJ1-3, the V gene TRBV3-1 (or the pseudogene TRBV3-2); D gene unclear. V gave up 5 bases and J gave up 2 bases, with 7 bases separating them. This CDR3 is built from 13 residues. Germline lookup yields CDR1 LGHDT and CDR2 YNNKEL (reference sequence). This chain's CDR3 is CASSSQPGNTIYF. In nucleotides, the CDR3 is TGTGCCAGCAGCTCCCAACCTGGAAACACCATATATTTT.

This chain uses TRBV5-8 with TRBJ2-7; D remains ambiguous. In germline, CDR1 is SGHTS, CDR2 YDEGEE. The CDR3 sequence is 16 residues long. V dropped 4 bases and J dropped 6 bases, with 23 bases sitting between them. For the CDR3, the DNA is TGTGCCAGCAGCCCCTACACTTTTCCCGTCATCTCCGAGCAGTACTTC. This translates into CASSPYTFPVISEQYF. Full variable domain (rest looked up from reference TRBV5-8 and TRBJ2-7): EAGVTQSPTHLIKTRGQQATLRCSPISGHTSVYWYQQALGLGLQFLLWYDEGEERNRGNFPPRFSGRQFPNYSSELNVNALELEDSALYLCASSPYTFPVISEQYFGPGTRLTVT.

The chain joins TRBV5-4 to TRBJ2-1; D is unresolved. Germline CDR1 SGHNT, CDR2 YYREEE (reference sequence). V dropped 1 base and J dropped 0 bases, with 11 bases sitting between them. The CDR3 is 16 residues long. The CDR3: CASSLKGSGSYNEQFF. The CDR3 DNA reads as TGTGCCAGCAGCTTGAAAGGGTCTGGCTCCTACAATGAGCAGTTCTTC.

The V gene is TRBV6-5, the J gene TRBJ2-6; the D gene is possibly TRBD2 (5 bases). V lost 5 bases to trimming and J lost 1 base, with 9 bases between them. Germline loops: CDR1 MNHEY, CDR2 SVGAGI. This CDR3 is built from 15 residues. The CDR3: CASSRTGSGANVLTF. The CDR3, as DNA: TGTGCCAGCAGTAGGACGGGGTCTGGGGCCAACGTCCTGACTTTC.

The genes are TRBV7-3 and TRBJ2-3; D is possibly TRBD1 (6 bases). The CDR3 consists of 14 residues. Trimming took 0 bases from V and 4 from J, leaving 8 bases between them. Germline CDR1 is SGHTA and CDR2 is FQGTGA. The CDR3 DNA follows: TGTGCCAGCAGCTTAACAGGGGGTCCAGATACGCAGTATTTT. It translates to CASSLTGGPDTQYF.

This clone is a singleton in its sample. The rearrangement joins TRBV24-1 to TRBJ1-5; D is undetermined. Germline values: CDR1 KGHDR, CDR2 SFDVKD. V lost 3 bases and J 10 bases, leaving 12 bases between the germline ends. The CDR3 is made up of 13 amino acids. CDR3 protein: CATSDADRNPQHF. The CDR3 bases are TGTGCCACCAGTGATGCGGACCGCAACCCCCAGCATTTT.

The rearrangement links TRBV5-1 to TRBJ2-7, with unresolved D. This CDR3 region has 12 residues. Germline V CDR1 and CDR2: SGHRS, YFSETQ. Trimming cost V 0 bases and J 4 bases, with 5 bases left between them. The CDR3, as DNA: TGCGCCAGCAGCTTGGGTGATTACGAGCAGTACTTC. It translates to CASSLGDYEQYF.

The V call is TRBV9, the J call TRBJ2-1; D gene uncertain. The CDR3 is made up of 12 amino acids. V lost 4 bases, J lost 6 bases, and 8 bases lay in between. CDR1 is SGDLS and CDR2 is YYNGEE in the germline V gene. The CDR3 reads CASSLTFNEQFF. DNA for the CDR3: TGTGCCAGCAGCCTCACCTTCAATGAGCAGTTCTTC.